These 22 T cell receptor beta chains share one sample of origin, sequenced in a study of vaccination and CD4 T cells after COVID-19 (dated 2022 in TCRdb). Library preparation was by PCR. Sequenced on an Illumina iSeq 100. At the Johns Hopkins FTIC core, DNA from the cultured CD4+ T cells underwent TCR sequencing with the Oncomine TCR Beta short-read assay. In-frame beta chains were kept once TCRdb had trimmed the public reads at Q25 with fastp and called clones with MiXCR. Each CDR3 protein appears once, grouped with its most common genes and DNA. In all, the sample holds some 14,000 distinct CDR3 sequences, and 40% to 60% of those were seen once. About 10% of the sample lies in the top ten. The treatment or condition tag for this specimen amounts to: roughly 11-day PBMC culture with coronavirus spike peptide pools or control peptides (ViraFEST assay). For these receptors, no antigen is known. The sample in question was CD4+ T cells from blood, cultured in vitro, obtained before SARS-CoV-2 vaccination. The source is a human donor who had recovered from COVID-19.

The chain combines TRBV6-2 or TRBV6-3 with TRBJ2-3; 10 bases fit TRBD1. The J segment lost 4 bases and the V segment lost 7 bases, leaving 5 bases of the junction unmatched. Germline CDR1 and CDR2: MNHEY and SVGEGT. The CDR3 is 14 amino acids. The CDR3 coding sequence is TGTGCCAGCACCAGGGACAGGGGCGCAGATACGCAGTATTTT. It encodes CASTRDRGADTQYF.

The V gene is TRBV2, the J gene TRBJ1-2; D is perhaps TRBD1 (6 bases). This CDR3 has 13 residues. From germline, CDR1 is SNHLY and CDR2 FYNNEI. Trimming left V 9 bases short and J 7 bases short, with 18 bases between. The CDR3 region has the DNA TGTGCCAGTTCAATGGACAGTATGTCTGGCTACACCTTC. Protein sequence: CASSMDSMSGYTF.

CDR3 sequence (DNA): TGTGCCAGCAGCCAAGCTCAGGGGTTTTCACCCCTCCACTTT. It specifies CASSQAQGFSPLHF. The J gene is TRBJ1-6, the V gene TRBV14; possibly TRBD1 for D (6 bases). The germline V and J ends were trimmed by 1 base and 9 bases, with 10 bases remaining between them. The CDR3 consists of 14 residues. The germline V gene has CDR1 SGHDN and CDR2 FVKESK.

This clonotype showed up just a few times. The V and J genes are TRBV15 and TRBJ2-4; no clear D gene. V was pared by 0 bases and J by 3 bases, with 12 bases between. From germline, CDR1 is LNHNV and CDR2 YYDKDF (reference sequence). The CDR3 has 16 residues. As DNA, the CDR3 is TGTGCCACCAGCAGAGATCACGGAAGTGGCAAAAACATTCAGTACTTC. Amino acids: CATSRDHGSGKNIQYF. Full variable domain (remainder filled in from reference TRBV15 and TRBJ2-4): DAMVIQNPRYQVTQFGKPVTLSCSQTLNHNVMYWYQQKSSQAPKLLFHYYDKDFNNEADTPDNFQSRRPNTSFCFLDIRSPGLGDTAMYLCATSRDHGSGKNIQYFGAGTRLSVL.

This clonotype was seen a few times. V is TRBV7-3 and J is TRBJ2-3; TRBD1 matches 9 bases. Germline values: CDR1 SGHTA, CDR2 FQGTGA. The length of the CDR3 is 16 residues. After removal of 5 bases from V and 1 base from J, the junction contained 7 bases not matched to a gene. The CDR3 protein is CASSTNTGGGTDTQYF. Here the CDR3 DNA reads TGTGCCAGCAGCACGAATACAGGGGGCGGCACAGATACGCAGTATTTT.

This clonotype is deemed large. V usage is TRBV7-2 and J usage is TRBJ1-5; no firm D call. The CDR3 is 15 amino acids. Germline V lookup: CDR1 SGHTA, CDR2 FQGNSA. V was pared by 1 base and J by 1 base, with 8 bases between. Here the CDR3 DNA reads TGTGCCAGCAGCTTAGAAAGCCGGAGCAATCAGCCCCAGCATTTT. Its protein product is CASSLESRSNQPQHF.

CDR3 sequence (DNA): TGTGCCAGCAGTCCCCGACTAGCGGGACGGGAGACCCAGTACTTC. The encoded protein is CASSPRLAGRETQYF. The chain is built from TRBV2 and TRBJ2-5; 11 bases match TRBD2. J gave up 5 bases and V 5 bases, and 7 bases lay outside the gene matches. CDR3 length: 15 amino acids. Germline loops: CDR1 SNHLY, CDR2 FYNNEI.

The genes are TRBV7-2 and TRBJ2-1; D perhaps matches TRBD1 (5 bases). CDR3 length: 14 residues. Germline CDR1 is SGHTA and CDR2 is FQGNSA. V dropped 5 bases and J dropped 4 bases, with 12 bases sitting between them. For the CDR3, the DNA is TGTGCCAGCAGCCCCGACAGATTATACAATGAGCAGTTCTTC. Translated: CASSPDRLYNEQFF.

This clonotype was seen a handful of times. J is TRBJ1-5 and V is TRBV6-2 or TRBV6-3, with no clear D. The V end was cut by 6 bases, the J end by 10 bases, with 13 bases between. Germline CDR1 is MNHEY and CDR2 is SVGEGT. This CDR3 region has 12 residues. The CDR3 nucleotides are TGTGCCAGCAGCCATATAGGTGGACCCCAGCATTTT. It yields the protein CASSHIGGPQHF.

This chain connects TRBV7-2 to TRBJ2-6; 9 positions agree with TRBD1. CDR1 and CDR2 (germline): SGHTA, FQGNSA. The CDR3 totals 18 residues. Germline trimming cut 5 bases from V and 2 bases from J; bases unmatched to any gene: 10. CDR3 in amino acids: CASSLIPRTGAGANVLTF. In DNA form, the CDR3 reads TGTGCCAGCAGCCTGATACCAAGGACAGGGGCTGGGGCCAACGTCCTGACTTTC.

DNA for the CDR3: TGTGCCAGCAGCTTAGCCCCCGACAGGGCACAGACCCAGTACTTC. Translated, it gives CASSLAPDRAQTQYF. The gene calls are TRBV7-7 and TRBJ2-5; 7 bases line up with TRBD1. CDR3 length: 15 residues. Germline V CDR1 and CDR2: SSHAT, FNYEAQ (reference sequence). J was trimmed by 6 bases and V by 0 bases; bases with no gene match: 7.

This chain joins TRBV20-1 and TRBJ2-5; D may correspond to TRBD1 or TRBD2 (5 bases each). The V and J ends lost 0 bases and 4 bases respectively, with 12 bases between them. The CDR3 runs 14 residues. The germline V gene encodes CDR1 DFQATT and CDR2 SNEGSKA (reference sequence). The CDR3 sequence: CSARDAGRVETQYF. The CDR3 DNA reads TGCAGTGCTAGAGATGCGGGCAGGGTAGAGACCCAGTACTTC.

This clonotype was picked up a small number of times. V gene TRBV20-1 combines with J gene TRBJ1-1; no reliable D call. This CDR3 spans 13 amino acids. Germline V gives CDR1 DFQATT, CDR2 SNEGSKA (reference sequence). The ends were cut back, 6 bases at V and 0 bases at J, with 11 bases in the middle. The CDR3 coding sequence is TGCAGTGCCTCCGGACGGTTGAACACTGAAGCTTTCTTT. This sequence encodes CSASGRLNTEAFF.

This chain joins TRBV20-1 and TRBJ1-1; 9 bases align to TRBD1. The V segment lost 1 base and the J segment 1 base; nucleotides outside the gene matches: 4. The CDR3 runs 15 residues. Germline assignment: CDR1 DFQATT and CDR2 SNEGSKA (reference sequence). CDR3 DNA sequence: TGCAGTGCTAGAGTACCGGGACAGGGGAACACTGAAGCTTTCTTT. This encodes CSARVPGQGNTEAFF.

The chain employs TRBV7-9 and TRBJ1-1, with D perhaps matching TRBD1 (6 bases). V lost 4 bases, J lost 6 bases, and 12 bases lay in between. CDR3 size: 13 residues. Germline lookup yields CDR1 SEHNR and CDR2 FQNEAQ (reference sequence). CDR3 protein: CASSSRPGAEAFF. The CDR3 DNA reads as TGTGCCAGCAGCTCAAGACCAGGGGCTGAAGCTTTCTTT.

CDR3 sequence reads: CATSVGQGYGYTF. The CDR3, as DNA: TGTGCCACCAGTGTGGGACAAGGCTATGGCTACACCTTC. This chain uses TRBV24-1 with TRBJ1-2, with TRBD1 as a possible D gene (6 bases). This CDR3 region has 13 residues. The V and J ends lost 5 bases and 4 bases respectively, with 10 bases between them. Germline-derived CDR1 and CDR2 are KGHDR and SFDVKD.

V is TRBV24-1 and J is TRBJ1-2; D is unclear. V was cut by 3 bases and J by 4 bases, with 2 bases left in between. The germline CDR1 and CDR2 sequences are KGHDR and SFDVKD. The length of the CDR3 is 11 residues. CDR3: CATSDTYGYTF. The CDR3 bases are TGTGCCACCAGTGATACCTATGGCTACACCTTC.

CDR3 DNA sequence: TGTGCCTGGAGTGACTTTCTAGGGGGCACTGAAGCTTTCTTT. This translates into CAWSDFLGGTEAFF. The chain is built from TRBV30 and TRBJ1-1, with D perhaps matching TRBD1 (6 bases). This CDR3 contains 14 residues. The V end lost 1 base, the J end lost 4 bases, and 13 bases lay between the germline ends. Germline V gene lookup returns CDR1 GTSNPN and CDR2 SVGIG (reference sequence).

In this sample, this clonotype turned up a few times. The chain combines TRBV28 with TRBJ1-1, with D tentatively TRBD1 (6 bases). The CDR3 extends over 13 amino acids. Germline V lookup: CDR1 MDHEN, CDR2 SYDVKM. V shed 6 bases and J shed 5 bases, with 13 bases lying between them. The CDR3 sequence is CASRGTQSTEAFF. The DNA of the CDR3 is TGTGCCAGCAGGGGGACACAAAGTACTGAAGCTTTCTTT.

The chain combines TRBV7-2 with TRBJ2-5; 9 bases align to TRBD1. The V and J ends lost 6 bases and 2 bases, in that order; junction bases with no gene match: 7. Germline-derived CDR1 and CDR2 are SGHTA and FQGNSA. The CDR3 loop spans 15 amino acids. The CDR3 DNA reads TGTGCCAGCAGTTCCGACAGGGGGTTGCAAGAGACCCAGTACTTC. Encoded protein: CASSSDRGLQETQYF.

V and J are TRBV19 and TRBJ2-2; D unresolved. Trimming pared 8 bases from V and 0 bases from J, leaving 7 bases between. In germline, CDR1 is LNHDA, CDR2 SQIVND (reference sequence). The CDR3 is 13 residues long. As DNA, the CDR3 is TGTGCCAGTGTGTACCCGAACACCGGGGAGCTGTTTTTT. Protein product: CASVYPNTGELFF.

The chain links TRBV14 to TRBJ1-2; unclear D gene. Germline V lookup: CDR1 SGHDN, CDR2 FVKESK. With 5 bases removed from V and 2 bases from J, the gap between germline ends came to 9 bases. The CDR3 loop spans 13 amino acids. CDR3 sequence: CASSYDRNYGYTF. The CDR3 DNA follows: TGTGCCAGCAGCTACGACCGAAACTATGGCTACACCTTC.